This TCR beta chain was profiled in a study of cytomegalovirus exposure and HLA in healthy donors. Looking at the study overall: Within an early data release were about 85 million unique TCRs drawn from HLA-typed donors. Notes on the study in general: Follow-up analysis found HLA locus-dependent TCR association rates, highest for DRB1 and lowest for HLA-C.

The PCR employed 60 Vbeta primers together with 13 Jbeta primers. This table comes from immunoSEQ multiplex PCR, and its TCRdb copy is limited to in-frame clones, with some not included. There are 150,000 to 200,000 clones in the sample; around 70% occur only once, and over 2.5% lies in the top ten. The CDR3 length is 14 residues. V lost 6 bases to trimming and J lost 4 bases; unmatched junction nucleotides: 7. CDR1 and CDR2 (germline): SGHTA, FQGNSA. For this clone: Antigen unknown.

Sample: PBMCs. This rearrangement joins TRBV7-2 to TRBJ2-3; 7 bases are a match to TRBD1. This clonotype was obtained from a male donor in good health and CMV-seronegative. CDR3 in amino acids: CASSFRDSPDTQYF. The CDR3 DNA reads as TGTGCCAGCAGTTTCCGGGACAGTCCAGATACGCAGTATTTT.